This TCR beta chain was profiled in a study of PD-1 blockade in classical Hodgkin lymphoma. About the research overall: Patients were infused with nivolumab 3 mg/kg every 2 weeks.

Study results and caveats: While CD8+ TCR diversity did not rise significantly by C4D1, CD4+ TCR diversity did. The study reported lower baseline TCR diversity in newly diagnosed patients than in healthy donors.

Remarks on this clone: Its antigen is undetermined.

Each and every patient relapsed after autologous stem cell transplantation, and patients got differing brentuximab vedotin exposure. Complete response, partial response or progressive disease was recorded as best response. The ends were cut back, 4 bases at V and 3 bases at J, with 9 bases in the middle. The germline CDR1 and CDR2 sequences are SGHNT and YYREEE (reference sequence). This CDR3 spans 13 amino acids. Sequencing used immunoSEQ multiplex PCR; TCRdb keeps in-frame clones, though not all of them. The repertoire consists of 15,000 or so clones, with around 80% occurring once and the leading ten covering about 4.5%.

Sequences were derived from peripheral blood mononuclear cells (PBMCs), sampled at baseline. The receptor's source is a human donor with classical Hodgkin lymphoma. The gene calls are TRBV5-4 and TRBJ2-3; D remains ambiguous. CDR3 sequence (DNA): TGTGCCAGCAGCGGCCTGCAGACAGATACGCAGTATTTT. Its protein product is CASSGLQTDTQYF.